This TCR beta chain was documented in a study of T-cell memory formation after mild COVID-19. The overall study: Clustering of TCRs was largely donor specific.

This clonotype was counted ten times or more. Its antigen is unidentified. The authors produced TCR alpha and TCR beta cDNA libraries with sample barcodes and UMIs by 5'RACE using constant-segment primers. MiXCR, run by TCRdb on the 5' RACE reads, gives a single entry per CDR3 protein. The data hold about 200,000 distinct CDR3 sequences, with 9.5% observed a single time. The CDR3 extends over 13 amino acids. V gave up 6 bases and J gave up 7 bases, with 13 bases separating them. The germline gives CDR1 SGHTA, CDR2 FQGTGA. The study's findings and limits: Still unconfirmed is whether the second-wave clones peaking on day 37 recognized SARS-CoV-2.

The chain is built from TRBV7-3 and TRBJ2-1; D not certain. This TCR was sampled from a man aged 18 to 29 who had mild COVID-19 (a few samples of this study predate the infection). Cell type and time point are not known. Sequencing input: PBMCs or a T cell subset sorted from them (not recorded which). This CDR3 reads CASSLAVENEQFF. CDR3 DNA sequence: TGTGCCAGCAGTTTAGCCGTTGAGAATGAGCAGTTCTTC.